The sequence of this T cell receptor beta chain was determined in a study of T cell repertoires in cytomegalovirus infection. Study summary: CMV infection plus the matching HLA type was flagged by public TCR beta signatures. Whole-study findings and limits: Using cumulative public TCR beta family frequency, the authors identified those who carried CMV together with the relevant HLA. What dominated the ex vivo response were HLA-C-restricted CMV-specific TCR beta clonotypes.

This clonotype was detected only a few times. The target antigen is unknown. TCRdb fed the reads into MiXCR, producing one record per CDR3 protein. The sample gives about 700,000 distinct CDR3 sequences, roughly 30% of which show up once; 15% to 20% is in the top ten. This CDR3 region has 14 residues. The V gene lost 2 bases and the J gene lost 3 bases, with 10 bases spanning the gap. The chain recombines TRBV12-3 or TRBV12-4 with TRBJ2-5; perhaps D is TRBD1 or TRBD2 (5 bases each). The source is a human donor in good health (CMV status not recorded). Some clones in this sample may be carry-over from other donors' samples. The sequences come from cultured PBMCs, collected from culture after CMV antigen stimulation. CDR3 sequence (DNA): TGTGCCAGCAGTTTATTGGGACCCGAAGAGACCCAGTACTTC. This codes for CASSLLGPEETQYF.